The rows below give T cell receptor beta chains drawn from one sample of a study of CD8+CD57+ T cells in acquired aplastic anemia. A single record per CDR3 protein comes from TCRdb applying MiXCR to the reads. This table has a few hundred thousand distinct CDR3 sequences, 50% to 70% appearing once. The sample comprised sorted CD4+, CD8+, or CD8+CD57+ T cells (not recorded which) from PBMCs. Receptor source: a human donor with severe aplastic anemia or a healthy control (not recorded which). CDR3s include the opening cysteine and the closing phenylalanine or tryptophan. The D gene is left open where the match is weak. Where a row states a size, it is once, few, many or the class of an expanded clone; other rows omit it.

few	TRBV25-1	TRBJ1-1	TRBD1	CASSTSGTGNTEAFF	TGTGCCAGCAGCACGTCCGGGACAGGGAACACTGAAGCTTTCTTT
-	TRBV24-1	TRBJ2-7	TRBD1	CATSDSGQRFYEQYF	TGTGCCACCAGTGACTCGGGACAGCGATTCTACGAGCAGTACTTC
-	TRBV15	TRBJ1-6	TRBD1	CATSTRTGANSPLHF	TGTGCCACCAGCACCCGGACAGGCGCCAATTCACCCCTCCACTTT
-	TRBV24-1	TRBJ1-2	TRBD1	CATSDATGTVGYTF	TGTGCCACCAGTGATGCAACCGGGACAGTTGGCTACACCTTC
many	TRBV6-6	TRBJ2-3	TRBD2	CASRGGRGSTDTQYF	TGTGCCAGCAGGGGGGGGAGGGGTAGCACAGATACGCAGTATTTT
-	TRBV12-3/TRBV12-4	TRBJ2-6	TRBD2	CASRFAGVSGANVLTF	TGTGCCAGCCGTTTCGCGGGAGTTTCTGGGGCCAACGTCCTGACTTTC
many	TRBV11-3	TRBJ2-2	-	CASSNGTRLDGTGELFF	TGTGCCAGCAGCAATGGGACTCGACTAGATGGCACCGGGGAGCTGTTTTTT
-	TRBV20-1	TRBJ2-7	TRBD1	CSAIRQGYEQYF	TGCAGTGCTATCCGACAGGGCTACGAGCAGTACTTC
many	TRBV5-1	TRBJ1-1	-	CASKPGGGNTEAFF	TGCGCCAGCAAACCTGGGGGGGGAAACACTGAAGCTTTCTTT
-	TRBV10-3	TRBJ2-7	-	CAISDRYLGYEQYF	TGTGCCATCAGTGACCGATACCTGGGGTACGAGCAGTACTTC
-	TRBV19	TRBJ1-2	TRBD1	CASSFGSQGSGGYTF	TGTGCCAGTAGTTTTGGATCACAGGGGAGCGGTGGCTACACCTTC
-	TRBV2	TRBJ1-2	-	CASSLTGIYGYTF	TGTGCCAGCAGTTTAACAGGGATTTATGGCTACACCTTC
-	TRBV7-2	TRBJ2-2	TRBD1	CASSPYPKGAAGELFF	TGTGCCAGCAGCCCTTATCCTAAGGGGGCCGCCGGGGAGCTGTTTTTT
-	TRBV20-1	TRBJ1-5	-	CSARDWRGAYEHF	TGCAGTGCTAGAGATTGGAGGGGAGCCTACGAGCATTTT
-	TRBV28	TRBJ1-1	-	CARIVDTEAFF	TGTGCCAGAATTGTGGACACTGAAGCTTTCTTT
-	TRBV5-4	TRBJ1-5	-	CASSAGRNGQPQHF	TGTGCCAGCAGCGCAGGACGGAATGGACAGCCCCAGCATTTT
-	TRBV6-5	TRBJ1-2	-	CASTEGLGYTF	TGTGCCAGCACCGAAGGACTCGGCTACACCTTC
-	TRBV11-2	TRBJ2-7	TRBD2	CASSLRSSGGSYEQYF	TGTGCCAGCAGCCTCCGTAGTAGCGGGGGCTCCTACGAGCAGTACTTC
-	TRBV4-1	TRBJ2-3	-	CASSSLEAGRADTQYF	TGCGCCAGCAGCTCCCTGGAGGCGGGACGGGCAGATACGCAGTATTTT
-	TRBV2	TRBJ2-5	TRBD2	CASSDFGGAGQTQYF	TGTGCCAGCAGTGACTTCGGGGGGGCCGGGCAGACCCAGTACTTC
-	TRBV19	TRBJ1-1	TRBD1	CASKYRGNTEAFF	TGTGCCAGTAAGTACAGGGGGAACACTGAAGCTTTCTTT
-	TRBV2	TRBJ2-2	-	CASSEETSGELFF	TGTGCCAGCAGTGAAGAGACTTCCGGGGAGCTGTTTTTT
once	TRBV7-2	TRBJ2-5	-	CASSLISGQGNQPQYF	TGTGCCAGCAGCTTAATCTCAGGGCAAGGGAATCAGCCCCAGTACTTC
many	TRBV2	TRBJ2-5	-	CASSETRTGETQYF	TGTGCCAGCAGTGAAACAAGGACGGGGGAGACCCAGTACTTC
few	TRBV20-1	TRBJ2-1	TRBD2	CSASGGGNEQFF	TGCAGTGCTAGCGGGGGAGGGAATGAGCAGTTCTTC
many	TRBV29-1	TRBJ1-4	-	CSATLAGVVSTNEKLFF	TGCAGCGCCACCCTAGCGGGGGTTGTATCGACTAATGAAAAACTGTTTTTT
few	TRBV20-1	TRBJ1-1	TRBD1	CSGRTGGSTEAFF	TGCAGTGGCAGGACAGGGGGGAGCACTGAAGCTTTCTTT
-	TRBV2	TRBJ1-6	-	CASSEATGENSPLHF	TGTGCCAGCAGTGAAGCAACCGGGGAAAATTCACCCCTCCACTTT
-	TRBV5-4	TRBJ1-6	-	CASSWDGNSPLHF	TGTGCCAGCAGCTGGGACGGTAATTCACCCCTCCACTTT
-	TRBV20-1	TRBJ2-3	TRBD2	CSASDRTSNEQYF	TGCAGTGCTAGCGACCGGACTAGCAATGAGCAGTATTTT
-	TRBV20-1	TRBJ2-3	TRBD2	CSALSRAGSPTDTQYF	TGCAGTGCTCTCTCACGAGCGGGGTCACCCACAGATACGCAGTATTTT
few	TRBV10-3	TRBJ2-7	TRBD2	CAISESRGLTYEQYF	TGTGCCATCAGTGAGTCGAGGGGACTAACCTACGAGCAGTACTTC
many	TRBV7-2	TRBJ2-3	-	CASSLKLGTDTQYF	TGTGCCAGCAGCTTAAAATTGGGCACAGATACGCAGTATTTT
-	TRBV7-8	TRBJ2-7	-	CASSSSTYSFTEQYF	TGTGCCAGCAGCTCTTCTACGTACTCCTTTACCGAGCAGTACTTC
-	TRBV7-9	TRBJ1-2	-	CASSPYPIYGYTF	TGTGCCAGCAGCCCCTACCCGATCTATGGCTACACCTTC
-	TRBV7-8	TRBJ2-7	-	CASSLERPQDEQYF	TGTGCCAGCAGCTTAGAACGGCCCCAAGACGAGCAGTACTTC
many	TRBV19	TRBJ1-1	-	CASSTHRAWEAFF	TGTGCCAGTAGTACCCACAGGGCTTGGGAAGCTTTCTTT
-	TRBV12-3/TRBV12-4	TRBJ1-2	-	CASSLDRSSGYTF	TGTGCCAGCAGTTTAGACAGATCCTCTGGCTACACCTTC
-	TRBV20-1	TRBJ1-2	-	CSASGQAGYGYTF	TGCAGTGCTTCGGGGCAGGCCGGCTATGGCTACACCTTC
-	TRBV2	TRBJ2-1	-	CASSPDRSSLEQFF	TGTGCCAGCAGCCCAGACAGGTCCAGCCTGGAGCAGTTCTTC
few	TRBV24-1	TRBJ1-2	TRBD1	CATSDPGQGRYGYTF	TGTGCCACCAGTGATCCCGGACAGGGCCGTTATGGCTACACCTTC
-	TRBV10-3	TRBJ1-5	-	CASRPSGTGRQPQHF	TGTGCCAGCAGACCCTCGGGAACAGGACGGCAGCCCCAGCATTTT
-	TRBV25-1	TRBJ1-6	TRBD1	CASKGQGSSPLHF	TGTGCCAGCAAGGGACAGGGGTCGTCACCCCTCCACTTT
-	TRBV2	TRBJ2-1	TRBD1	CASSRTGQSGYNEQFF	TGTGCCAGCAGCCGGACAGGACAATCGGGCTACAATGAGCAGTTCTTC
-	TRBV19	TRBJ1-3	TRBD1	CASSNRQGHSGNTIYF	TGTGCCAGTAGTAACCGACAGGGACACTCTGGAAACACCATATATTTT
-	TRBV20-1	TRBJ2-7	TRBD2	CSARVWGRATYEQYF	TGCAGTGCTAGAGTCTGGGGGAGGGCAACCTACGAGCAGTACTTC
many	TRBV15	TRBJ1-1	-	CATSREAGWGTEAFF	TGTGCCACCAGCAGAGAGGCAGGGTGGGGCACTGAAGCTTTCTTT
once	TRBV7-9	TRBJ2-5	TRBD2	CASSLELAETQYF	TGTGCCAGCAGCTTAGAACTAGCGGAGACCCAGTACTTC
-	TRBV7-9	TRBJ1-2	-	CASSEGGTKSF	TGTGCCAGCAGCGAGGGTGGGACAAAGTCCTTC
many	TRBV5-1	TRBJ1-2	-	CASSADNYGYTF	TGCGCCAGCAGCGCGGATAACTATGGCTACACCTTC
many	TRBV7-9	TRBJ1-1	-	CASSLVDLQGIYTEAFF	TGTGCCAGCAGCTTAGTTGACTTGCAGGGAATTTACACTGAAGCTTTCTTT
many	TRBV6-5	TRBJ2-7	-	CASSQTLTYEQYF	TGTGCCAGCAGTCAGACACTAACCTACGAGCAGTACTTC
few	TRBV28	TRBJ2-5	-	CASSFREGTLNQETQYF	TGTGCCAGCAGTTTCCGCGAAGGGACGCTAAACCAAGAGACCCAGTACTTC
-	TRBV20-1	TRBJ2-1	TRBD2	CSARRTGAGDEQFF	TGCAGTGCTAGAAGGACTGGGGCGGGGGATGAGCAGTTCTTC
-	TRBV9	TRBJ2-7	TRBD2	CASSVGGSGYYEQYF	TGTGCCAGCAGCGTGGGGGGGTCGGGCTACTACGAGCAGTACTTC
-	TRBV20-1	TRBJ2-3	-	CSARDDAVGGASTDTQYF	TGCAGTGCTAGAGATGATGCGGTTGGCGGCGCTAGCACAGATACGCAGTATTTT
-	TRBV25-1	TRBJ1-2	-	CASSNIGHGYTF	TGTGCCAGCAGTAATATAGGGCATGGCTACACCTTC